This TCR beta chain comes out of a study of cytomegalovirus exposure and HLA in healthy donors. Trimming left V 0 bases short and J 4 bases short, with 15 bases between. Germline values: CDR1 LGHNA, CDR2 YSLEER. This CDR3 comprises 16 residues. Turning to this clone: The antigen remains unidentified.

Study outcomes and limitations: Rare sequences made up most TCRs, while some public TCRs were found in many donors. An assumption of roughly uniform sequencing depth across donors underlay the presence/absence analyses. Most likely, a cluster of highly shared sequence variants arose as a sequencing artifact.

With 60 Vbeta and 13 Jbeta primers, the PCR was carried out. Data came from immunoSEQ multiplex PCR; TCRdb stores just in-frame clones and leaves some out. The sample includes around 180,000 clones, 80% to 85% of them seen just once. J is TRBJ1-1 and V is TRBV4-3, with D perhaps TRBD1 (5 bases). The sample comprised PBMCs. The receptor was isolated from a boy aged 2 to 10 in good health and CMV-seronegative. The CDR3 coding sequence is TGCGCCAGCAGCCAAGAAATTCAGGGAGGGAGCACTGAAGCTTTCTTT. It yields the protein CASSQEIQGGSTEAFF.